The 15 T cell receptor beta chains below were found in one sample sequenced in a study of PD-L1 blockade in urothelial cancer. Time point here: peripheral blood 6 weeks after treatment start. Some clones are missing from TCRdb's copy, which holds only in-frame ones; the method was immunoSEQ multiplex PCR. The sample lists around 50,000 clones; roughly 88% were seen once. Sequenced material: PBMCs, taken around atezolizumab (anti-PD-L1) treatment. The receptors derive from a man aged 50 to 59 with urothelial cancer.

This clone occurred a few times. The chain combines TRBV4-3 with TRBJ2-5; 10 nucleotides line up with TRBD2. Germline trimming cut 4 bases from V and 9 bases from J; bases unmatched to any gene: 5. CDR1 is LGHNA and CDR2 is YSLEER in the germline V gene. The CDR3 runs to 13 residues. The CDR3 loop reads CASSPHLAGAQYF. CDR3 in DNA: TGCGCCAGCAGCCCCCATCTAGCGGGGGCCCAGTACTTC.

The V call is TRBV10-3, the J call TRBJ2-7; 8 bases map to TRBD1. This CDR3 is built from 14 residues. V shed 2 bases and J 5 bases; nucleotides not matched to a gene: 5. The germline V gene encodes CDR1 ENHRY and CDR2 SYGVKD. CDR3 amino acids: CAISERRTGNEQYF. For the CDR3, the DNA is TGTGCCATCAGTGAGAGAAGGACAGGGAACGAGCAGTACTTC.

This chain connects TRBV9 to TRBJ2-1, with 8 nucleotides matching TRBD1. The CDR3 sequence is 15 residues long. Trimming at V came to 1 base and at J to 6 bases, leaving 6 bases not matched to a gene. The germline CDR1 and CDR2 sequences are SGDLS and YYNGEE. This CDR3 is CASSVLDRVGNEQFF. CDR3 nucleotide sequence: TGTGCCAGCAGCGTATTGGACAGGGTTGGCAATGAGCAGTTCTTC.

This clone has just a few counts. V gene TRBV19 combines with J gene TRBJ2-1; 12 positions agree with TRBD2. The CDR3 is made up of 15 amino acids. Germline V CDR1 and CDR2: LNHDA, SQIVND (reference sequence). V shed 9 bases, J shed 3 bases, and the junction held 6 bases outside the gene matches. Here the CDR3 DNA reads TGTGCCAGCAGCCGACTAGCGGGGGACTACAATGAGCAGTTCTTC. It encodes CASSRLAGDYNEQFF.

DNA for the CDR3: TGCGCCAGCAGTGAGTCCGTGGGACAGGGGGCGATGACGCAGTATTTT. As protein: CASSESVGQGAMTQYF. The chain employs TRBV10-1 and TRBJ2-3, with 12 positions matching TRBD1. V trimming: 0 bases; J trimming: 9 bases; junction bases outside the gene matches: 7. CDR1 is WNHNN and CDR2 is SYGVQD in the germline V gene (reference sequence). This CDR3 region has 16 residues.

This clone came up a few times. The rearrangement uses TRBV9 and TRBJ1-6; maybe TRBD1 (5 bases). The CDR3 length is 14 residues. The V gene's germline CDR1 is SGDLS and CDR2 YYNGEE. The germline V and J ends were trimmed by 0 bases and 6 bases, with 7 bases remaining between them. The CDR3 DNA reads TGTGCCAGCAGCGTAGCGACAGCTAATTCACCCCTCCACTTT. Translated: CASSVATANSPLHF.

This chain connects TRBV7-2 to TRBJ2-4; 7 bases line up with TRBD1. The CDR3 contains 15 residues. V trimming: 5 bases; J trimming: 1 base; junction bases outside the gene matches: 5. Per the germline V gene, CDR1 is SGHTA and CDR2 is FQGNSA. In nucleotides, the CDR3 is TGTGCCAGCAGCGTGGACAGGCCCGCCAAAAACATTCAGTACTTC. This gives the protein CASSVDRPAKNIQYF.

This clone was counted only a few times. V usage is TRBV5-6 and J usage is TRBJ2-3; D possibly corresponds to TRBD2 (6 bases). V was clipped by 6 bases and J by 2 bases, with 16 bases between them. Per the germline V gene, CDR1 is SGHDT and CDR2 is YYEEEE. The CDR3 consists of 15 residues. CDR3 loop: CASTQSGGDTDTQYF. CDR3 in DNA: TGTGCCAGCACCCAATCCGGGGGAGACACAGATACGCAGTATTTT.

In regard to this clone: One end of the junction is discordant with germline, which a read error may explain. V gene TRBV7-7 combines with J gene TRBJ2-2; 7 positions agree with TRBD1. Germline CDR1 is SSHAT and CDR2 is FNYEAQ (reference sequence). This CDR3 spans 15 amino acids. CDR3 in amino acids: CASSLSQGTAGELFF. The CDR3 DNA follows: TGTGCTAGCAGCTTATCACAGGGGACGGCCGGGGAGCTGTTTTTT.

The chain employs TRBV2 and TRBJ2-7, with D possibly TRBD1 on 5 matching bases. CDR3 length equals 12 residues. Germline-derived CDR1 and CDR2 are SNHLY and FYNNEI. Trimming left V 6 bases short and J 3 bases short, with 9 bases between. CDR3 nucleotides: TGTGCCAGCAGGGACATAGACTACGAGCAGTACTTC. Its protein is CASRDIDYEQYF.

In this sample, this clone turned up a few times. The CDR3 spells CASSVGEGAYTEAFF. The CDR3, as DNA: TGTGCCAGCAGCGTAGGAGAGGGCGCTTACACTGAAGCTTTCTTT. The chain recombines TRBV9 with TRBJ1-1; D is unresolved. V gave up 0 bases and J gave up 3 bases, with 12 bases separating them. Germline assignment: CDR1 SGDLS and CDR2 YYNGEE. The CDR3 loop spans 15 amino acids.

Written as DNA, the CDR3 is TGTGCCAGCAGTGAATATGCAGGGGGCTTTGGAAACACCATATATTTT. As protein: CASSEYAGGFGNTIYF. This sequence joins TRBV2 and TRBJ1-3, with 8 bases fitting TRBD1. Germline trimming cut 2 bases from V and 3 bases from J; bases unmatched to any gene: 6. Germline assignment: CDR1 SNHLY and CDR2 FYNNEI. The CDR3 length is 16 residues. Using reference TRBV2 and TRBJ1-3 for the parts outside the CDR3, the full variable domain is EPEVTQTPSHQVTQMGQEVILRCVPISNHLYFYWYRQILGQKVEFLVSFYNNEISEKSEIFDDQFSVERPDGSNFTLKIRSTKLEDSAMYFCASSEYAGGFGNTIYFGEGSWLTVV.

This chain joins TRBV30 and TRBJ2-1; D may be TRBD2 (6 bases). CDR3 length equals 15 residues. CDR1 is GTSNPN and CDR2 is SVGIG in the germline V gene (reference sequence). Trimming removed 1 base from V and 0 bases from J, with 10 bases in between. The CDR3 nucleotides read TGTGCCTGGAGTGGGGACTCTTCCTCCTACAATGAGCAGTTCTTC. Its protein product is CAWSGDSSSYNEQFF.

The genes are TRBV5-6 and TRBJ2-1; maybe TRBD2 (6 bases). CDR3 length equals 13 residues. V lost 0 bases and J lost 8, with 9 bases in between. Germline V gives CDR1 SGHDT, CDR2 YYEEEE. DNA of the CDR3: TGTGCCAGCAGCTTGGTGCGGGGCGATGAGCAGTTCTTC. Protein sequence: CASSLVRGDEQFF.

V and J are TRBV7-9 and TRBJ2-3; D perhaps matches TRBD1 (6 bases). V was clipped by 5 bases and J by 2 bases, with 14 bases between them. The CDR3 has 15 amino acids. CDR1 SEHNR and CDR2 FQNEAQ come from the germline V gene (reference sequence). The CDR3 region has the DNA TGTGCCAGCAGCCCAGGACAGTTTTCCACAGATACGCAGTATTTT. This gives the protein CASSPGQFSTDTQYF.